Listed below are T cell receptor beta chains from one sample, sequenced in a study of long-term antiretroviral therapy in people with HIV. Assay: immunoSEQ multiplex PCR; the TCRdb copy retains only in-frame clones and omits some. The sample has roughly 21,000 clones, 79% seen once. Source: unsorted PBMCs, taken 4.1 years after starting antiretroviral therapy. All receptors come from a woman in her thirties or forties with HIV. CDR3s include the opening cysteine and the closing phenylalanine or tryptophan. D genes are given only for firm matches. The size field is filled for only some rows; it gives once, few, many or a size class.

d_gene	v_gene	len	j_gene	abundance	CDR3aa	CDR3nt
TRBD2	TRBV2	18	TRBJ2-5	.	CASSEVTSGKSIGETQYF	TGTGCCAGCAGTGAGGTGACTAGCGGGAAATCAATTGGGGAGACCCAGTACTTC
TRBD1	TRBV5-1	15	TRBJ2-7	.	CASSLGQGRSYEQYF	TGCGCCAGCAGCCTAGGACAGGGTCGGTCCTACGAGCAGTACTTC
.	TRBV5-5	16	TRBJ1-5	.	CASSLFSSNSNQPQHF	TGTGCCAGCAGCTTGTTTTCGAGTAATAGCAATCAGCCCCAGCATTTT
.	TRBV9	13	TRBJ2-2	.	CASTSGASGELFF	TGTGCCAGCACGTCGGGGGCCTCCGGGGAGCTGTTTTTT
.	TRBV29-1	14	TRBJ1-3	once	CSVRPDSSGNTIYF	TGCAGCGTCCGACCCGACAGCTCTGGAAACACCATATATTTT
.	TRBV30	14	TRBJ1-4	.	CAWSVTGDNEKLFF	TGTGCCTGGAGTGTTACGGGAGATAATGAAAAACTGTTTTTT
TRBD2	TRBV6-1	13	TRBJ2-1	.	CASLGLGINEQFF	TGTGCCAGCCTGGGACTAGGAATCAATGAGCAGTTCTTC
.	TRBV21-1	16	TRBJ2-7	.	CASSKAPGPTVYEQYF	TGTGCCAGCAGCAAAGCTCCGGGCCCCACAGTCTACGAGCAGTACTTC
TRBD1	TRBV19	14	TRBJ2-7	.	CASSQQGAVYEQYF	TGTGCCAGTAGTCAACAGGGGGCGGTCTACGAGCAGTACTTC
TRBD2	TRBV9	16	TRBJ2-4	.	CASSVGASGTKNIQYF	TGTGCCAGCAGCGTAGGGGCTAGCGGGACCAAAAACATTCAGTACTTC
.	TRBV6-1	12	TRBJ1-2	.	CASSGGGSRYTF	TGTGCCAGCAGTGGGGGGGGTTCTCGCTACACCTTC
TRBD2	TRBV19	15	TRBJ2-1	once	CASSQYSGRGNEQFF	TGTGCCAGTAGTCAATATAGCGGGAGGGGTAATGAGCAGTTCTTC
.	TRBV5-1	20	TRBJ1-6	.	CASSSSGLDGMSSYNSPLHF	TGCGCCAGCAGCTCCAGCGGGTTGGACGGAATGAGCTCCTATAATTCACCCCTCCACTTT
.	TRBV27	13	TRBJ1-2	few	CASSLTANYGYTF	TGTGCCAGCAGTTTGACAGCTAACTATGGCTACACCTTC
.	TRBV30	11	TRBJ2-1	.	CAWDNYGEQFF	TGTGCCTGGGACAATTACGGTGAGCAGTTCTTC
TRBD1	TRBV27	15	TRBJ1-2	.	CASSPPGGGIYGYTF	TGTGCCAGCAGTCCCCCCGGAGGGGGCATCTATGGCTACACCTTC
.	TRBV4-1	15	TRBJ2-1	.	CASSLPGSSYNEQFF	TGCGCCAGCAGCCTACCAGGGAGCTCCTACAATGAGCAGTTCTTC
TRBD2	TRBV2	14	TRBJ2-4	.	CASSEREGKNIQYF	TGTGCCAGCAGTGAGCGGGAGGGCAAAAACATTCAGTACTTC
.	TRBV27	15	TRBJ2-1	few	CASSLGEASYNEQFF	TGTGCCAGCAGTTTAGGGGAGGCGTCCTACAATGAGCAGTTCTTC
.	TRBV2	18	TRBJ2-2	.	CASSEAPGQNFNTGELFF	TGTGCCAGCAGTGAAGCTCCCGGACAGAACTTTAACACCGGGGAGCTGTTTTTT
.	TRBV7-2	12	TRBJ1-1	.	CASSPRAGEAFF	TGTGCCAGCAGCCCGCGGGCGGGAGAGGCTTTCTTT
TRBD1	TRBV10-3	15	TRBJ1-6	.	CAISEGTGLNSPLHF	TGTGCCATCAGTGAAGGGACAGGCCTAAATTCACCCCTCCACTTT
TRBD1	TRBV4-3	18	TRBJ1-4	.	CASSQGQGSYLANEKLFF	TGCGCCAGCAGCCAGGGACAGGGGTCCTATCTTGCTAATGAAAAACTGTTTTTT
.	TRBV9	13	TRBJ1-1	.	CASSVLTAPRAFF	TGTGCCAGCAGCGTATTAACGGCGCCCCGGGCTTTCTTT
.	TRBV7-6	13	TRBJ1-2	.	CASSPALGFGYTF	TGTGCCAGCAGCCCGGCCCTAGGGTTTGGCTACACCTTC
TRBD2	TRBV13	13	TRBJ2-3	.	CASRKEGLAGGDF	TGTGCCAGCAGAAAAGAGGGACTAGCGGGAGGGGATTTT
.	TRBV9	15	TRBJ1-5	.	CASSVDEGRHQPQHF	TGTGCCAGCAGCGTAGACGAGGGCCGCCATCAGCCCCAGCATTTT
TRBD1	TRBV5-1	16	TRBJ2-1	.	CASSLMTGGTYNEQFF	TGCGCCAGCAGCTTGATGACAGGGGGGACCTACAATGAGCAGTTCTTC
.	TRBV14	14	TRBJ1-2	.	CASSQDRGVYGYTF	TGTGCCAGCAGCCAAGATCGGGGGGTCTATGGCTACACCTTC
.	TRBV18	15	TRBJ2-2	few	CASSPPSGSTGELFF	TGTGCCAGCTCACCACCATCGGGGAGCACCGGGGAGCTGTTTTTT
.	TRBV6-1	17	TRBJ1-1	.	CASSEANQWQVNTEAFF	TGTGCCAGCAGTGAAGCTAACCAGTGGCAAGTGAACACTGAAGCTTTCTTT
.	TRBV13	13	TRBJ2-7	.	CASSLGLPYEQYF	TGTGCCAGCAGCTTAGGATTACCCTACGAGCAGTACTTC
TRBD1	TRBV5-4	15	TRBJ1-2	.	CASSSSQGARDGYTF	TGTGCCAGCAGCTCGTCACAGGGGGCACGGGATGGCTACACCTTC
TRBD2	TRBV6-5	14	TRBJ2-1	.	CASRGLGPANEQFF	TGTGCCAGCAGGGGACTAGGACCGGCCAATGAGCAGTTCTTC
.	TRBV5-8	15	TRBJ2-7	.	CASSLEQGPTYEQYF	TGTGCCAGCAGCTTGGAACAGGGCCCAACCTACGAGCAGTACTTC
.	TRBV11-3	13	TRBJ1-1	.	CASSPNVGTEAFF	TGTGCCAGCAGCCCAAACGTGGGCACTGAAGCTTTCTTT
.	TRBV10-3	14	TRBJ1-2	.	CAISSWTENYGYTF	TGTGCCATCAGTTCTTGGACAGAGAACTATGGCTACACCTTC
TRBD1	TRBV6-6	13	TRBJ1-2	.	CASSSDRANGYTF	TGTGCCAGCAGCTCCGACAGGGCTAATGGCTACACCTTC
TRBD1	TRBV18	14	TRBJ2-5	.	CASSPDRVGETQYF	TGTGCCAGCTCACCCGACAGGGTCGGGGAGACCCAGTACTTC
.	TRBV4-3	15	TRBJ1-1	.	CASSQALTPNTEAFF	TGCGCCAGCAGCCAAGCCTTAACGCCGAACACTGAAGCTTTCTTT
.	TRBV6-1	12	TRBJ1-1	.	CASSLQGIEAFF	TGTGCCAGCAGTCTCCAGGGAATTGAAGCTTTCTTT
.	TRBV7-8	13	TRBJ1-2	.	CASSSGQGYGYTF	TGTGCCAGCAGCTCTGGACAAGGCTATGGCTACACCTTC
TRBD1	TRBV5-4	17	TRBJ1-5	.	CASSLGGTGQGNQPQHF	TGTGCCAGCAGCTTGGGTGGGACAGGGCAGGGCAATCAGCCCCAGCATTTT
TRBD2	TRBV10-1	15	TRBJ2-1	.	CASSSGTKKYNEQFF	TGCGCCAGCAGTTCCGGGACTAAAAAATACAATGAGCAGTTCTTC
.	TRBV6-5	16	TRBJ1-1	.	CASSYSGAPLRTEAFF	TGTGCCAGCAGTTACTCGGGGGCCCCATTGCGGACTGAAGCTTTCTTT
.	TRBV25-1	14	TRBJ2-5	.	CASRAGTSQETQYF	TGTGCCAGTAGGGCCGGGACCTCCCAAGAGACCCAGTACTTC
.	TRBV2	15	TRBJ1-3	.	CASSASRTAGNTIYF	TGTGCCAGCAGTGCCTCTCGGACGGCTGGAAACACCATATATTTT
.	TRBV30	14	TRBJ1-1	.	CAWAQPRMNTEAFF	TGTGCCTGGGCACAGCCACGGATGAACACTGAAGCTTTCTTT
.	TRBV5-4	14	TRBJ1-3	.	CASSLNPSGNTIYF	TGTGCCAGCAGCTTAAACCCCTCTGGAAACACCATATATTTT
.	TRBV7-2	15	TRBJ1-1	.	CASSYSQGMNTEAFF	TGTGCCAGCAGCTACTCACAGGGTATGAACACTGAAGCTTTCTTT
TRBD2	TRBV11-3	16	TRBJ2-3	.	CASSRKAGGATDTQYF	TGTGCCAGCAGCCGAAAAGCGGGGGGGGCAACAGATACGCAGTATTTT
.	TRBV19	15	TRBJ2-7	few	CASSLDRGISYEQYF	TGTGCCAGTAGTCTCGATAGAGGCATCTCCTACGAGCAGTACTTC
.	TRBV19	19	TRBJ1-5	.	CASSIDLGASDVVNQPQHF	TGTGCCAGTAGTATAGATCTAGGTGCGTCGGACGTAGTCAATCAGCCCCAGCATTTT
.	TRBV27	16	TRBJ2-2	.	CASSLLAGQRTGELFF	TGTGCCAGCAGTTTATTAGCGGGACAGAGAACCGGGGAGCTGTTTTTT
.	TRBV30	12	TRBJ2-7	.	CAWSVGGYEQYF	TGTGCCTGGAGTGTGGGAGGCTACGAGCAGTACTTC
TRBD2	TRBV7-9	16	TRBJ2-7	.	CASSLSEREVPYEQYF	TGTGCCAGCAGCTTATCGGAACGGGAGGTTCCATACGAGCAGTACTTC
.	TRBV5-8	14	TRBJ1-1	.	CASSLLMGNTEAFF	TGTGCCAGCAGCTTGCTTATGGGGAACACTGAAGCTTTCTTT